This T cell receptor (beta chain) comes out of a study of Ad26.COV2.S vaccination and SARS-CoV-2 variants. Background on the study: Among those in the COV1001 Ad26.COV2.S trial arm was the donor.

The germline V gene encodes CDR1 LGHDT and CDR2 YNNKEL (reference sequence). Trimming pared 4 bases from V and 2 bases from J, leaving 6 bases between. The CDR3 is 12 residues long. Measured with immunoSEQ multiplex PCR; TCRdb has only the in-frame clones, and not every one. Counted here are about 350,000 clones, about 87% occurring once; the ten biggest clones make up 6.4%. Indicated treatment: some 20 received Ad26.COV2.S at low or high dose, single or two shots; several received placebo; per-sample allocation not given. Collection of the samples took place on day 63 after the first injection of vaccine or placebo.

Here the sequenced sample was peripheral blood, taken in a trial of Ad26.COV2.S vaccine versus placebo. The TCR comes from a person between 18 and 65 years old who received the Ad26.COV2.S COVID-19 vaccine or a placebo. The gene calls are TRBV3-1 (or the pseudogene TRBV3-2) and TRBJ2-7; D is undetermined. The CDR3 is CASSLLTYEQYF. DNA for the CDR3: TGTGCCAGCAGCCTACTTACCTACGAGCAGTACTTC.